What follows are 13 T cell receptor beta chains derived from one specimen sequenced in a study of blood T cell repertoires in COVID-19 (dated by TCRdb to 2020 to 2022). The library was obtained by the immunoSEQ multiplex PCR assay. Entries here come from immuneACCESS through TCRdb and include only in-frame sequences with V and J called. Some clones fail to appear in such tables; in the studies checked, an unresolved V gene covers under half of the shortfall, and the cause of the remainder is unknown. Present in this sample are approximately 250,000 clones, 70% to 90% of which were seen just once. The ten largest clones represent approximately 5% of the sample. Sequencing was done on a sample of peripheral blood. All receptors come from a man between 50 and 59 years old with COVID-19, enrolled during active disease.

The gene calls are TRBV7-9 and TRBJ2-3; D gene ambiguous. Trimming shortened V by 1 base and J by 4 bases, and 6 bases separated the two germline ends. Germline assignment: CDR1 SEHNR and CDR2 FQNEAQ (reference sequence). This CDR3 contains 13 residues. The CDR3 coding sequence is TGTGCCAGCAGCTTAGGCGGCCCAGATACGCAGTATTTT. This translates into CASSLGGPDTQYF. The complete variable domain, with remaining parts taken from reference TRBV7-9 and TRBJ2-3, reads DTGVSQNPRHKITKRGQNVTFRCDPISEHNRLYWYRQTLGQGPEFLTYFQNEAQLEKSRLLSDRFSAERPKGSFSTLEIQRTEQGDSAMYLCASSLGGPDTQYFGPGTRLTVL.

The V call is TRBV10-3, the J call TRBJ1-6; a weak D match, TRBD1 (5 bases). Germline V gives CDR1 ENHRY, CDR2 SYGVKD. The CDR3 has 13 residues. Trimming removed 6 bases from V and 8 bases from J, with 11 bases in between. For the CDR3, the DNA is TGTGCCATCAGGGCGGGGCAGGATTCACCCCTCCACTTT. This codes for CAIRAGQDSPLHF.

The CDR3 sequence: CSVDSGGNTIYF. In DNA form, the CDR3 reads TGCAGCGTTGACTCGGGAGGAAACACCATATATTTT. The chain uses TRBV29-1 and TRBJ1-3, with unresolved D. The germline V gene encodes CDR1 SQVTM and CDR2 ANQGSEA. V lost 3 bases, J lost 4 bases, and 7 bases lay in between. The CDR3 runs 12 residues.

The V gene is TRBV14, the J gene TRBJ2-7; TRBD1 aligns across 8 bases. The trim removed 3 bases at V and 12 bases at J, leaving 7 bases unmatched. Germline CDR1 and CDR2: SGHDN and FVKESK. CDR3 length: 12 amino acids. CDR3 in amino acids: CASSHLGTGVYF. CDR3 nucleotide sequence: TGTGCCAGCAGCCATTTAGGGACAGGCGTGTACTTC.

This clone appeared once. The chain links TRBV11-2 to TRBJ1-2, with D tentatively TRBD1 (6 bases). The CDR3 covers 13 residues. CDR1 is SGHAT, CDR2 FQNNGV, per germline. Trimming removed 3 bases from V and 8 bases from J, with 13 bases in between. CDR3 residues: CASSFASGDGYTF. DNA for the CDR3: TGTGCCAGCAGCTTCGCGTCAGGGGACGGCTACACCTTC. The whole variable domain, filled in from reference TRBV11-2 and TRBJ1-2, reads EAGVAQSPRYKIIEKRQSVAFWCNPISGHATLYWYQQILGQGPKLLIQFQNNGVVDDSQLPKDRFSAERLKGVDSTLKIQPAKLEDSAVYLCASSFASGDGYTFGSGTRLTVV.

As concerns this clone: The sample carries other DNA sequences with the same CDR3. V gene TRBV3-1 (or the pseudogene TRBV3-2) combines with J gene TRBJ1-3; the D gene is possibly TRBD1 (6 bases). Germline V CDR1 and CDR2: LGHDT, YNNKEL (reference sequence). The CDR3 covers 15 residues. V shed 1 base and J shed 1 base, with 8 bases lying between them. The CDR3 DNA reads as TGTGCCAGCAGCCAAGCCAGGGGTTCTGGAAACACCATATATTTT. Its translation: CASSQARGSGNTIYF.

The chain has TRBV5-6 and TRBJ2-4; 10 nucleotides line up with TRBD1. Germline values: CDR1 SGHDT, CDR2 YYEEEE. The CDR3 runs to 15 residues. With V trimmed by 4 bases and J by 7 bases, 8 bases remained unmatched. The CDR3 nucleotides are TGTGCCAGCAGCGCCCGGGACAGGGGTCTGAACATTCAGTACTTC. Amino acid sequence: CASSARDRGLNIQYF.

The rearrangement uses TRBV2 and TRBJ2-2; D not resolved. V was pared by 4 bases and J by 7 bases, with 7 bases between. In germline, CDR1 is SNHLY, CDR2 FYNNEI. CDR3 size: 12 residues. CDR3 sequence reads: CASSALGGELFF. Here the CDR3 DNA reads TGTGCCAGCAGTGCCCTCGGCGGGGAGCTGTTTTTT.

The rearrangement links TRBV5-1 to TRBJ2-7; maybe TRBD2 (6 bases). V lost 0 bases to trimming and J lost 4 bases, with 14 bases between them. This CDR3 is 15 amino acids long. Germline loops: CDR1 SGHRS, CDR2 YFSETQ. The chain's CDR3 is CASSLAGTDLYEQYF. The CDR3 nucleotides read TGCGCCAGCAGCTTGGCCGGGACTGATCTTTACGAGCAGTACTTC.

A single count supports this clone. This rearrangement joins TRBV5-5 to TRBJ1-5, with D uncertain. The CDR3 extends over 13 amino acids. Germline CDR1 is SGHKS and CDR2 is YYEKEE (reference sequence). V lost 4 bases, J lost 7 bases, and 12 bases lay in between. CDR3 in DNA: TGTGCCAGCAGCCAGAAGGAGCAGCAGCCCCAGCATTTT. Translating it yields CASSQKEQQPQHF.

The chain is built from TRBV7-2 and TRBJ1-3, with TRBD1 as a possible D gene (5 bases). The V and J ends lost 4 bases and 0 bases respectively, with 13 bases between them. CDR3 length: 16 residues. CDR1 is SGHTA, CDR2 FQGNSA, per germline. CDR3 residues: CASSSMTVGSGNTIYF. The CDR3 DNA reads as TGTGCCAGCAGCTCAATGACAGTTGGCTCTGGAAACACCATATATTTT.

This chain connects TRBV6-5 to TRBJ1-1, with 8 bases identical to TRBD1. The CDR3 consists of 14 residues. The trim removed 4 bases at V and 4 bases at J, leaving 5 bases unmatched. Per the germline V gene, CDR1 is MNHEY and CDR2 is SVGAGI. In nucleotides, the CDR3 is TGTGCCAGCAGTTCCTCAGGGGGCTTCACTGAAGCTTTCTTT. This encodes CASSSSGGFTEAFF.

The V call is TRBV7-2, the J call TRBJ2-3; tentative D call: TRBD2 (6 bases). Trimming left V 6 bases short and J 2 bases short, with 15 bases between. The length of the CDR3 is 15 residues. Germline loops: CDR1 SGHTA, CDR2 FQGNSA. CDR3 protein: CASRSPGLYTDTQYF. CDR3 nucleotide sequence: TGTGCCAGCAGATCTCCGGGACTTTACACAGATACGCAGTATTTT. Full variable domain (missing parts from reference TRBV7-2 and TRBJ2-3): GAGVSQSPSNKVTEKGKDVELRCDPISGHTALYWYRQSLGQGLEFLIYFQGNSAPDKSGLPSDRFSAERTGGSVSTLTIQRTQQEDSAVYLCASRSPGLYTDTQYFGPGTRLTVL.